This T cell receptor beta chain derives from a study of T cell responses to AZD1222 COVID-19 vaccine. Germline V gene data show CDR1 as SGHTA and CDR2 as FQGNSA. The length of the CDR3 is 14 residues. V lost 8 bases and J lost 4, with 14 bases in between. The table came from immunoSEQ multiplex PCR; TCRdb's copy has only in-frame clones and leaves some out. Of 200,000 or so clones in the sample, 94% were seen once. Sequenced material: peripheral blood, taken on day 0 of AZD1222 vaccination. The chain has TRBV7-2 and TRBJ2-2, with no clear D. This TCR came from an adult in good health. As DNA, the CDR3 is TGTGCCAGCGCCCCTGGTGGGTCCACCGGGGAGCTGTTTTTT. This encodes CASAPGGSTGELFF. Variable domain in full (rest from reference TRBV7-2 and TRBJ2-2): GAGVSQSPSNKVTEKGKDVELRCDPISGHTALYWYRQSLGQGLEFLIYFQGNSAPDKSGLPSDRFSAERTGGSVSTLTIQRTQQEDSAVYLCASAPGGSTGELFFGEGSRLTVL.